This is a list of T cell receptor beta chains from one sample in a study of T cells after yellow fever vaccination. TCRdb re-called the 5' RACE reads with MiXCR, one entry per CDR3 protein. This table has 200,000 to 300,000 distinct CDR3 sequences, about 3.5% appearing once. The sample in question was PBMCs, obtained 15 days after the yellow fever booster vaccination. The receptors here all came from a man between 18 and 29 years old who received the YFV17D yellow fever vaccine. CDR3s leave out the opening cysteine and the closing phenylalanine or tryptophan.

V gene: TRBV5-1; CDR3 protein: ASSRGQSYNSPLH
V gene: TRBV10-2; CDR3 protein: ASSELAGTSDTQY
V gene: TRBV3-1; CDR3 protein: ASSHGQGEAF
V gene: TRBV20-1; CDR3 protein: SASSGGPDSF
V gene: TRBV7-2; CDR3 protein: ASSSRGANNSPLH
V gene: TRBV7-2; CDR3 protein: ASSLGNGDTQY
V gene: TRBV11-2; CDR3 protein: ASSLAWTSGGARSYNEQF
V gene: TRBV20-1; CDR3 protein: SAREGGPKSPQY
V gene: TRBV6-5; CDR3 protein: ASSPGEDRTEAF
V gene: TRBV6-5; CDR3 protein: ATGDRGEEKLF
V gene: TRBV5-6; CDR3 protein: ASSSNDRYQPQH
V gene: TRBV20-1; CDR3 protein: SAGGQGRTEAF
V gene: TRBV15; CDR3 protein: ATSRGTSGEETQY
V gene: TRBV7-3; CDR3 protein: ASSLGTSTDTQY
V gene: TRBV5-4; CDR3 protein: ASSLWGMDGKLF
V gene: TRBV7-8; CDR3 protein: ASTGQGTNTGELF
V gene: TRBV4-1; CDR3 protein: ASSQDRGRPAQETQY
V gene: TRBV10-3; CDR3 protein: AISDLESTVPSTDTQY
V gene: TRBV24-1; CDR3 protein: ATRPRGGDRTEAF
V gene: TRBV7-6; CDR3 protein: ATTGTSNTGELF
V gene: TRBV6-2/TRBV6-3; CDR3 protein: ASSHGYSTDTQY
V gene: TRBV5-1; CDR3 protein: ASNRVSSADTQY
V gene: TRBV6-5; CDR3 protein: ASRQRDRDTGELF
V gene: TRBV10-3; CDR3 protein: AIQTGSYGYT
V gene: TRBV27; CDR3 protein: ASRQGLNNEKLF